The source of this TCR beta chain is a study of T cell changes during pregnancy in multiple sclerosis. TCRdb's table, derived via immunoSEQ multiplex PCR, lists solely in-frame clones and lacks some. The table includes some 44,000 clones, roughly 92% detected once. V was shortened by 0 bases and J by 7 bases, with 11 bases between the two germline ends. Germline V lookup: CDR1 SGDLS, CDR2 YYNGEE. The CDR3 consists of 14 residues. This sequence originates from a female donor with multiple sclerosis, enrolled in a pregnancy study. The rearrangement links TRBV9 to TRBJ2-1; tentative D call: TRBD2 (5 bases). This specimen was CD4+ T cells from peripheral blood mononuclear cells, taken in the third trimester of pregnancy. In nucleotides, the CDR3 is TGTGCCAGCAGCGTAGGCGGGTCGGGGAATGAGCAGTTCTTC. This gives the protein CASSVGGSGNEQFF.